This TCR beta chain was retrieved from a study of blood T cell repertoires in COVID-19. Study background: Researchers got acute and convalescent COVID-19 samples from the United States, Italy and Spain. T cells, B-cell-depleted T cells, or PBMCs supplied cDNA or gDNA.

In the authors' workflow: Reference gene primer amplification in the assay estimated nucleated cell counts. Measured with immunoSEQ multiplex PCR; TCRdb has only the in-frame clones, and not every one. The DNA gave D and trimming, while V, J and clone size come from that table. The sample shows 100,000 to 150,000 clones, about nine tenths of them seen only once. CDR3 size: 16 residues. Germline V CDR1 and CDR2: LGHDT, YNNKEL (reference sequence). With V trimmed by 4 bases and J by 4 bases, 9 bases remained unmatched. The genes are TRBV3-1 (or the pseudogene TRBV3-2) and TRBJ2-3; 9 bases map to TRBD1. The TCR comes from a human donor in a cohort sampled during active COVID-19. Specimen: peripheral blood. The CDR3 loop reads CASSPRDRATPDTQYF. Written as DNA, the CDR3 is TGTGCCAGCAGCCCCAGGGACAGGGCTACTCCAGATACGCAGTATTTT.